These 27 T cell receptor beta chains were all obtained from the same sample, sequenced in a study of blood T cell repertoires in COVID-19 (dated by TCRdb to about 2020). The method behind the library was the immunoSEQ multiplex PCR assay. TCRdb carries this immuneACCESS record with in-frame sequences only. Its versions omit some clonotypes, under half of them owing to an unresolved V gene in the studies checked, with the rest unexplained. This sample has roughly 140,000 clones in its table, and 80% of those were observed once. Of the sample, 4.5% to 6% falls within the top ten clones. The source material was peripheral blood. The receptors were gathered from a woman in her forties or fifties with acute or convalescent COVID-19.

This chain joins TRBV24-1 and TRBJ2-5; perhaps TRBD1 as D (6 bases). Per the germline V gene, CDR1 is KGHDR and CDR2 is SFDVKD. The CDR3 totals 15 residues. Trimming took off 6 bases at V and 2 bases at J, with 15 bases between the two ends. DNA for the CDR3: TGTGCCACCAGTTCCTCTAGGGGGATGCAAGAGACCCAGTACTTC. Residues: CATSSSRGMQETQYF.

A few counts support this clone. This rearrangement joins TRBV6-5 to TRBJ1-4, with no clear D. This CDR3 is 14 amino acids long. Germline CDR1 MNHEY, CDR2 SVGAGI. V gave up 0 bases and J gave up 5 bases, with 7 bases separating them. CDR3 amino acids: CASSYSSGNEKLFF. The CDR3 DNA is TGTGCCAGCAGTTACTCGAGCGGGAATGAAAAACTGTTTTTT.

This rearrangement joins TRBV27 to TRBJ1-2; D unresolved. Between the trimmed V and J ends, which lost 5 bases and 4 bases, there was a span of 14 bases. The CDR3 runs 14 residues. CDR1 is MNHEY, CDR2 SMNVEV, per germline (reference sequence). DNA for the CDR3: TGTGCCAGCAGTCCCGGTGCAGCAGGCTATGGCTACACCTTC. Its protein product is CASSPGAAGYGYTF.

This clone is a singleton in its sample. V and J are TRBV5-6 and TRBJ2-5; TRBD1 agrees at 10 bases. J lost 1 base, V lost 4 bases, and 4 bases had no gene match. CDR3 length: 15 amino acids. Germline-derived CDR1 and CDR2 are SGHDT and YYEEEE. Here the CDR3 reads CASSPDRGLQETQYF. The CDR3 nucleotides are TGTGCCAGCAGCCCAGACAGGGGGCTCCAAGAGACCCAGTACTTC.

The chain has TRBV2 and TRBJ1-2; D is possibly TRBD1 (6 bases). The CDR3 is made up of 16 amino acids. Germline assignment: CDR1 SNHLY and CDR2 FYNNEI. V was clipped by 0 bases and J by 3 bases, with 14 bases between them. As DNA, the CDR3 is TGTGCCAGCAGTGAAGCCTGGGGAGGGGGTTACTATGGCTACACCTTC. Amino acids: CASSEAWGGGYYGYTF.

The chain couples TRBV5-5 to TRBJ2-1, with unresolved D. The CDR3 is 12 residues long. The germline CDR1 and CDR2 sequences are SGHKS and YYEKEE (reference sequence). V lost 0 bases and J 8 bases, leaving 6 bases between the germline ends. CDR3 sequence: CASSLVAYEQFF. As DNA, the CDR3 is TGTGCCAGCAGCTTGGTAGCCTATGAGCAGTTCTTC.

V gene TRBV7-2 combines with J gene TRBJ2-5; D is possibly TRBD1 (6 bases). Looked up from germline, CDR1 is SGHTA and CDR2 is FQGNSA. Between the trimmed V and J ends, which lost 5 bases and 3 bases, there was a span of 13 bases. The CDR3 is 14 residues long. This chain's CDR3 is CASSVSAGEETQYF. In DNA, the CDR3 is TGTGCCAGCAGCGTCTCGGCAGGGGAAGAGACCCAGTACTTC.

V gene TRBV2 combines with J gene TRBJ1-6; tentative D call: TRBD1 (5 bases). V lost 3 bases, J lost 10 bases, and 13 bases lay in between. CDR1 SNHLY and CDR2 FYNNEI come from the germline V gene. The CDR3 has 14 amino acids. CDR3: CASSDQGLKSPLHF. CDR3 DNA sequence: TGTGCCAGCAGTGACCAGGGTTTAAAGTCACCCCTCCACTTT.

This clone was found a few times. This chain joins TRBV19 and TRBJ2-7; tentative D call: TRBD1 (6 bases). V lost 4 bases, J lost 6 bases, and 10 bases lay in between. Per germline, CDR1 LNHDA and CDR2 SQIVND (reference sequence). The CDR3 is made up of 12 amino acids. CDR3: CASSTGQAEQYF. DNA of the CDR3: TGTGCCAGTAGTACGGGACAAGCCGAGCAGTACTTC.

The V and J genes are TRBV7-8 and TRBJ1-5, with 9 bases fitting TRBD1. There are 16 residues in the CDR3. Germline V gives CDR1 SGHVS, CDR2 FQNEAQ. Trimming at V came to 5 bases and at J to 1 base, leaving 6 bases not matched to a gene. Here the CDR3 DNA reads TGTGCCAGCAGCGAGGGACAGGGAGCGAGCAATCAGCCCCAGCATTTT. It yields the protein CASSEGQGASNQPQHF.

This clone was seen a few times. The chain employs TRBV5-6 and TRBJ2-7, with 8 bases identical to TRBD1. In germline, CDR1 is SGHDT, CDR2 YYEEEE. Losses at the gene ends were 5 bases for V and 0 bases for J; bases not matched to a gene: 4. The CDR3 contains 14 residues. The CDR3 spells CASRFGTGSYEQYF. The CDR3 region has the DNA TGTGCCAGCAGGTTCGGGACAGGCTCCTACGAGCAGTACTTC.

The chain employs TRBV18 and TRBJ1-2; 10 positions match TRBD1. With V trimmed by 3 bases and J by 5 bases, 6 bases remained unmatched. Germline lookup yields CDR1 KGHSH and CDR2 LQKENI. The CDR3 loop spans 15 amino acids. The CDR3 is CASSPTDRGEYGYTF. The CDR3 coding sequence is TGTGCCAGCTCACCCACGGACAGGGGGGAATATGGCTACACCTTC.

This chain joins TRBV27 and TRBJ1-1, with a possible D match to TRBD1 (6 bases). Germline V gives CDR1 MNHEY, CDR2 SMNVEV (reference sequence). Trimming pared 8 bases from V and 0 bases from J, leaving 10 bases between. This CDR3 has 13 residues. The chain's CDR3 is CASGDILNTEAFF. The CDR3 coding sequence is TGTGCCAGCGGGGACATTTTGAACACTGAAGCTTTCTTT.

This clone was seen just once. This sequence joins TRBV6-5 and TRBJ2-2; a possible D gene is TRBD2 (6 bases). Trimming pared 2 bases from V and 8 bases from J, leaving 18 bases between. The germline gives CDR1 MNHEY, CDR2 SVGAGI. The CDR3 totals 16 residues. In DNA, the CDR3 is TGTGCCAGCAGTTACACGGGGAATCTGGGAGGAGGGGAGCTGTTTTTT. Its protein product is CASSYTGNLGGGELFF.

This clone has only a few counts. Here the CDR3 DNA reads TGTGCCAGCAGTTACCGTGGAGGTTTCGGCTACACCTTC. Translation gives CASSYRGGFGYTF. V usage is TRBV6-2 or TRBV6-3 and J usage is TRBJ1-2; no reliable D call. The CDR3 sequence is 13 residues long. Trimming removed 2 bases at V and 8 bases at J, with 12 bases between. CDR1 MNHEY and CDR2 SVGEGT come from the germline V gene.

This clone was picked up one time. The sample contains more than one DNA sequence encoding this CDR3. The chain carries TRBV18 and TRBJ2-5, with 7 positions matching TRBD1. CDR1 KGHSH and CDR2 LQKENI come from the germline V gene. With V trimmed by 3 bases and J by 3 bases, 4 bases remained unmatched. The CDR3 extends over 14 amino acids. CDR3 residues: CASSPLGTEETQYF. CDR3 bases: TGTGCCAGCTCACCCCTCGGGACAGAAGAGACCCAGTACTTC.

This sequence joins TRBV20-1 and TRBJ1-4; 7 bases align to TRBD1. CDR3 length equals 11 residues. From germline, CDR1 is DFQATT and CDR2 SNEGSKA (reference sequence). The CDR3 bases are TGCGTAACAGGGGATAATGAAAAACTGTTTTTT. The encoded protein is CVTGDNEKLFF.

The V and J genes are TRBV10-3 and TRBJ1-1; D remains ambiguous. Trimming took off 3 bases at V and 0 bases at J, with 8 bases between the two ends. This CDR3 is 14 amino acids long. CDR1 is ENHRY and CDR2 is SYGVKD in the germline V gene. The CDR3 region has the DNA TGTGCCATCAGTGAACTCCAATTGAACACTGAAGCTTTCTTT. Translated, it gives CAISELQLNTEAFF.

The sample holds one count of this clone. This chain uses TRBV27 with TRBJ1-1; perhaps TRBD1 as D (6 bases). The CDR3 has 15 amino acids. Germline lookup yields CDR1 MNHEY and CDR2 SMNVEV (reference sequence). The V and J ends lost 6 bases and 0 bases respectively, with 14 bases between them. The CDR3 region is CASRRNRELNTEAFF. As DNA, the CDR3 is TGTGCCAGCAGGCGAAACAGGGAATTGAACACTGAAGCTTTCTTT.

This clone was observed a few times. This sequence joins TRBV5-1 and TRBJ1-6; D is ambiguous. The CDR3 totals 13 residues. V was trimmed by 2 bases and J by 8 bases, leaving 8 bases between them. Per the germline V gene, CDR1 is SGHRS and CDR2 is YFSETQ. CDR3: CASSFLGDSPLHF. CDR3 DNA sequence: TGCGCCAGCAGCTTCTTGGGCGATTCACCCCTCCACTTT.

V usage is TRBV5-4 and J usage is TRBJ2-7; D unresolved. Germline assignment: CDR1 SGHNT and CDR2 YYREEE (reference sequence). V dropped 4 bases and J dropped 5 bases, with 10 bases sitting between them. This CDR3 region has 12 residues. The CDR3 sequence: CASSQDEDEQYF. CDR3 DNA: TGTGCCAGCAGCCAAGACGAGGACGAGCAGTACTTC.

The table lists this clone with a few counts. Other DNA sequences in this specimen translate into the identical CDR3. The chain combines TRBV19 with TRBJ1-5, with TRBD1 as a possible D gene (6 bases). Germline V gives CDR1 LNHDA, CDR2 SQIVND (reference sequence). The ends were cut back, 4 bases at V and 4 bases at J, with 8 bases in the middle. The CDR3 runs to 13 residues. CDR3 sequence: CASSTQGNQPQHF. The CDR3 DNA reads TGTGCCAGTAGTACACAGGGTAATCAGCCCCAGCATTTT.

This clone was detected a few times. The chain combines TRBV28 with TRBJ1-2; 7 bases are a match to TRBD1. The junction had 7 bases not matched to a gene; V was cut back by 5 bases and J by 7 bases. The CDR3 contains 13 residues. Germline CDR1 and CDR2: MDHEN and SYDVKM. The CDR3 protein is CASSVDRAGGYTF. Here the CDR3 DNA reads TGTGCCAGCAGTGTCGACAGGGCAGGTGGCTACACCTTC.

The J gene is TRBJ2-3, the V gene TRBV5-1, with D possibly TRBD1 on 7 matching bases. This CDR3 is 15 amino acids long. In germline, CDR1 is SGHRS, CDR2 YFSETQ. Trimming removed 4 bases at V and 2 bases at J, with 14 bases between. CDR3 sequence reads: CASSEEGQHTDTQYF. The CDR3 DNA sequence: TGCGCCAGCAGCGAGGAGGGACAGCACACAGATACGCAGTATTTT.

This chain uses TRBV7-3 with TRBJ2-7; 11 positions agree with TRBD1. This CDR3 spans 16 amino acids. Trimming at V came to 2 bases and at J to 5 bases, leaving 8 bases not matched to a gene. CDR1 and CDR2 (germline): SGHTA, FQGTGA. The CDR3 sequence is CASSLYGTGGRDEQYF. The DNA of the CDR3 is TGTGCCAGCAGCTTATATGGGACAGGGGGTAGAGACGAGCAGTACTTC.

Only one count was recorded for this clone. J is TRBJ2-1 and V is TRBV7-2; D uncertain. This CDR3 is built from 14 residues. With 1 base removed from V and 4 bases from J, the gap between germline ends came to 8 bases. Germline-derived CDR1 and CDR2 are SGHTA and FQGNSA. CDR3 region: CASSLEVRYNEQFF. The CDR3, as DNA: TGTGCCAGCAGCTTAGAGGTGAGGTACAATGAGCAGTTCTTC.

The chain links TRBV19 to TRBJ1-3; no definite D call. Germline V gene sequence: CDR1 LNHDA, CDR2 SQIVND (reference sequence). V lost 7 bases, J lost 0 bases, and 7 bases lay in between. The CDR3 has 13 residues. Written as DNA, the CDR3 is TGTGCCAGTACGGCTAGCTCTGGAAACACCATATATTTT. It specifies CASTASSGNTIYF.